The present entry profiles one T cell receptor beta chain with its context. This sample is drawn from a study of blood T cell repertoires in COVID-19. Study overall: Samples taken during acute and convalescent COVID-19 were collected in the United States, Italy and Spain.

In terms of age and location, participants ranged from roughly 18 to 89 years and lived in about two dozen US areas. Donors were grouped by their self-reported clinical history. Two consecutive negative NP/OP PCR tests, clearance, or resolved symptoms defined Cohort 3 recovery. Germline loops: CDR1 SGHRS, CDR2 YFSETQ. Trimming at V came to 0 bases and at J to 0 bases, leaving 4 bases not matched to a gene. The CDR3 has 17 amino acids. Profiling relied on immunoSEQ multiplex PCR, and the TCRdb table lists in-frame clones only, not all of them. The sample carries 300,000 to 350,000 clones, 89% recorded once.

The chain carries TRBV5-1 and TRBJ2-7; TRBD2 matches 12 bases. Material for sequencing was PBMCs or T cells enriched from blood (not recorded which). The source of this sequence is a woman aged 30 to 39 who had recovered from COVID-19. CDR3 sequence reads: CASSLGTSGASSYEQYF. Written as DNA, the CDR3 is TGCGCCAGCAGCTTGGGGACTAGCGGGGCTAGCTCCTACGAGCAGTACTTC.